The 22 T cell receptor beta chains listed next were all sequenced from one sample in a study of patients and donors after allogeneic stem cell transplantation. TCRdb passed the RT-PCR reads through MiXCR, listing each CDR3 protein once. In the table there are a few hundred thousand distinct CDR3 sequences, around two fifths of which are singletons. Sequencing was carried out using blood, either unsorted or a sorted T cell fraction (not recorded which). These receptors were collected from a human donor who was either an allogeneic HSCT recipient or a stem cell or donor lymphocyte infusion donor (not recorded which). It is not recorded whose cells these are; they may come from a transplant donor.

The V call is TRBV27, the J call TRBJ2-7, with TRBD1 identical over 8 bases. Germline lookup yields CDR1 MNHEY and CDR2 SMNVEV (reference sequence). CDR3 length equals 17 residues. V shed 3 bases, J shed 2 bases, and the junction held 12 bases outside the gene matches. CDR3 region: CASSFDLPARGPYEQYF. CDR3 in DNA: TGTGCCAGCAGTTTCGATCTTCCTGCCAGGGGGCCCTACGAGCAGTACTTC.

The rearrangement uses TRBV28 and TRBJ1-2, with D possibly being TRBD1 (5 bases). Deletions cut 7 bases from V and 5 bases from J, with 11 bases between. This CDR3 has 12 residues. Germline V gene sequence: CDR1 MDHEN, CDR2 SYDVKM. The CDR3 spells CASIGTTYGYTF. The CDR3 bases are TGTGCCAGCATAGGGACTACTTATGGCTACACCTTC.

J is TRBJ1-1 and V is TRBV6-1; no clear D. This CDR3 is 12 amino acids long. In germline, CDR1 is MNHNS, CDR2 SASEGT. V dropped 5 bases and J dropped 6 bases, with 10 bases sitting between them. The CDR3 DNA reads TGTGCCAGCAGTCTCCCCTTCCCTGAAGCTTTCTTT. This gives the protein CASSLPFPEAFF.

The table lists this clonotype with a few counts. This rearrangement joins TRBV6-6 to TRBJ1-5; 10 nucleotides align to TRBD1. Unmatched junction bases numbered 7, after V lost 6 bases and J lost 2 bases. Per the germline V gene, CDR1 is MNHNY and CDR2 is SVGAGI (reference sequence). The CDR3 is 16 residues long. In DNA form, the CDR3 reads TGTGCCAGCAGGCCGGGACAGGGGCTGGGCAATCAGCCCCAGCATTTT. Its translation is CASRPGQGLGNQPQHF.

This clonotype turned up a few times. The CDR3 loop reads CASSPAGPNTGELFF. In DNA form, the CDR3 reads TGTGCCAGCAGCCCGGCGGGACCGAACACCGGGGAGCTGTTTTTT. The V gene is TRBV12-3 or TRBV12-4, the J gene TRBJ2-2; possibly TRBD2 for D (6 bases). The germline V and J ends were trimmed by 6 bases and 0 bases, with 11 bases remaining between them. This CDR3 spans 15 amino acids.

This chain links TRBV18 with TRBJ1-2; weak D call: TRBD1 (6 bases). The CDR3 totals 15 residues. V gave up 3 bases and J gave up 4 bases, with 15 bases separating them. Germline lookup yields CDR1 KGHSH and CDR2 LQKENI. CDR3 protein: CASSPPGHNAYGYTF. In nucleotides, the CDR3 is TGTGCCAGCTCACCGCCGGGACACAATGCCTATGGCTACACCTTC.

This clonotype was picked up a small number of times. The chain links TRBV6-1 to TRBJ1-4; 8 bases align to TRBD1. The CDR3 spans 17 residues. Trimming took 6 bases from V and 4 from J; bases not matched to a gene: 13. The germline V gene encodes CDR1 MNHNS and CDR2 SASEGT. Written as DNA, the CDR3 is TGTGCCAGCAGCACCACGACAGGGGCCTTCCTTAATGAAAAACTGTTTTTT. Translation: CASSTTTGAFLNEKLFF.

The CDR3 spells CASSPPPNTGELFF. For the CDR3, the DNA is TGTGCCAGCTCACCACCGCCGAACACCGGGGAGCTGTTTTTT. The chain uses TRBV18 and TRBJ2-2; no firm D call. In germline, CDR1 is KGHSH, CDR2 LQKENI. CDR3 size: 14 residues. Deletions cut 0 bases from V and 0 bases from J, with 2 bases between.

The chain joins TRBV6-6 to TRBJ2-1; a weak D match, TRBD1 (6 bases). The germline V and J ends were trimmed by 7 bases and 1 base, with 11 bases remaining between them. The germline CDR1 and CDR2 sequences are MNHNY and SVGAGI (reference sequence). CDR3 size: 14 residues. The chain's CDR3 is CASNLQGSYNEQFF. Written as DNA, the CDR3 is TGTGCCAGCAACCTACAGGGATCCTACAATGAGCAGTTCTTC.

V gene TRBV20-1 combines with J gene TRBJ1-2, with unresolved D. This CDR3 has 11 residues. V lost 2 bases, J lost 1 base, and 2 bases lay in between. CDR1 DFQATT and CDR2 SNEGSKA come from the germline V gene (reference sequence). The CDR3 region has the DNA TGCAGTGCTAGAAGTAACTATGGCTACACCTTC. It codes for CSARSNYGYTF.

The rearrangement joins TRBV29-1 to TRBJ2-5; the match to TRBD2 covers 15 bases. Per the germline V gene, CDR1 is SQVTM and CDR2 is ANQGSEA. The CDR3 covers 18 residues. The trim removed 4 bases at V and 5 bases at J, leaving 14 bases unmatched. The CDR3 here is CSVVGLAGGTPILETQYF. CDR3 sequence (DNA): TGCAGCGTTGTTGGACTAGCGGGGGGGACACCTATTTTGGAGACCCAGTACTTC.

This chain uses TRBV6-1 with TRBJ2-5, with unresolved D. The CDR3 length is 15 residues. The germline V and J ends were trimmed by 6 bases and 2 bases, with 16 bases remaining between them. The germline gives CDR1 MNHNS, CDR2 SASEGT. The CDR3 protein is CASRAYPGRQETQYF. CDR3 DNA sequence: TGTGCCAGCAGGGCCTACCCGGGTCGTCAAGAGACCCAGTACTTC.

The V gene is TRBV11-3, the J gene TRBJ2-7, with a possible D match to TRBD2 (5 bases). Looked up from germline, CDR1 is SGHNT and CDR2 is YENEEA. V dropped 0 bases and J dropped 2 bases, with 11 bases sitting between them. The CDR3 is made up of 15 amino acids. CDR3 loop: CASSLDTGLTYEQYF. CDR3 coding DNA: TGTGCCAGCAGCTTAGATACGGGGTTAACCTACGAGCAGTACTTC. The complete variable domain, with remaining parts taken from reference TRBV11-3 and TRBJ2-7, reads EAGVVQSPRYKIIEKKQPVAFWCNPISGHNTLYWYLQNLGQGPELLIRYENEEAVDDSQLPKDRFSAERLKGVDSTLKIQPAELGDSAVYLCASSLDTGLTYEQYFGPGTRLTVT.

This clonotype was detected a few times. The rearrangement joins TRBV5-8 to TRBJ1-5, with D possibly matching TRBD1 (5 bases). Germline V gives CDR1 SGHTS, CDR2 YDEGEE. V was cut by 0 bases and J by 6 bases, with 7 bases left in between. The CDR3 is made up of 13 amino acids. CDR3 in DNA: TGTGCCAGCAGCTTGGAAAGGGGTCAGCCCCAGCATTTT. Protein product: CASSLERGQPQHF.

In its sample, this clonotype is medium-sized (0.01 to 0.1%). The V and J genes are TRBV7-9 and TRBJ2-3; perhaps D is TRBD1 or TRBD2 (6 bases each). The germline V gene encodes CDR1 SEHNR and CDR2 FQNEAQ (reference sequence). V was cut by 6 bases and J by 2 bases, with 18 bases left in between. The CDR3 totals 16 residues. DNA of the CDR3: TGTGCCAGCAGAGAGCTTTGGGGGGCTGACACAGATACGCAGTATTTT. Encoded protein: CASRELWGADTDTQYF.

The chain uses TRBV20-1 and TRBJ1-1, with unresolved D. Germline CDR1 is DFQATT and CDR2 is SNEGSKA (reference sequence). The germline V and J ends were trimmed by 1 base and 0 bases, with 12 bases remaining between them. The CDR3 totals 15 residues. CDR3: CSARVGWQLNTEAFF. The CDR3 DNA reads TGCAGTGCTAGAGTAGGTTGGCAGTTGAACACTGAAGCTTTCTTT.

This clonotype was seen more than once but under ten times. This chain joins TRBV10-3 and TRBJ2-4; TRBD2 agrees at 9 bases. The CDR3 totals 14 residues. Per germline, CDR1 ENHRY and CDR2 SYGVKD. The ends lost 3 bases at V and 6 bases at J; junction bases unmatched: 3. The CDR3 DNA reads as TGTGCCATCAGTGAAGCACTAGCGGGAAACATTCAGTACTTC. It is translated as CAISEALAGNIQYF.

This clonotype was counted only a few times. The chain recombines TRBV5-1 with TRBJ1-4, with D tentatively TRBD1 (6 bases). Germline V gene lookup returns CDR1 SGHRS and CDR2 YFSETQ. This CDR3 region has 14 residues. The germline V and J ends were trimmed by 6 bases and 8 bases, with 17 bases remaining between them. As DNA, the CDR3 is TGCGCCAGCACCACGACTTTGGGGGGCGAAAAACTGTTTTTT. Encoded protein: CASTTTLGGEKLFF.

This clonotype was detected only a few times. The chain couples TRBV20-1 to TRBJ2-4; a possible D gene is TRBD1 (5 bases). V shed 1 base and J shed 2 bases, with 6 bases lying between them. This CDR3 has 13 amino acids. Germline loops: CDR1 DFQATT, CDR2 SNEGSKA (reference sequence). The CDR3 region has the DNA TGCAGTGCTAGAGCAGGGACCAAAAACATTCAGTACTTC. Protein: CSARAGTKNIQYF.

As DNA, the CDR3 is TGTGCCAGCAGCTTAATGGTAGTGGAGACCCAGTACTTC. This codes for CASSLMVVETQYF. The chain recombines TRBV7-9 with TRBJ2-5; no definite D call. Germline-derived CDR1 and CDR2 are SEHNR and FQNEAQ (reference sequence). With 2 bases removed from V and 5 bases from J, the gap between germline ends came to 9 bases. The CDR3 is 13 amino acids.

The table lists this clonotype with a few counts. V and J are TRBV12-3 or TRBV12-4 and TRBJ1-1; D ambiguous. Trimming took 2 bases from V and 1 from J, leaving 8 bases between them. The CDR3 has 14 residues. CDR3 nucleotides: TGTGCCAGCAGTTTACAGGAGACGAACACTGAAGCTTTCTTT. Its translation is CASSLQETNTEAFF.

V gene TRBV12-3 or TRBV12-4 combines with J gene TRBJ1-2, with D uncertain. V lost 3 bases to trimming and J lost 5 bases, with 19 bases between them. The CDR3 is made up of 16 amino acids. The CDR3 loop is CASSFHPEGGSYGYTF. The CDR3 DNA reads as TGTGCCAGCAGTTTTCACCCTGAGGGTGGCAGTTATGGCTACACCTTC.